The 13 T cell receptor beta chains in this list originate from one sample, sequenced in a study of beta chain features in type 1 diabetes. The isolated RNA, all of it, was reverse transcribed, so expressed TCRB transcripts were what got sequenced. TCRdb keeps only in-frame clones here, not all; method: immunoSEQ multiplex PCR. The sample lists approximately 150,000 clones, roughly an eighth occurring once. Whole-study findings and limits: Moderate yet significant TCRB CDR3 shortening was seen in Type 1 diabetes patients in all four CD4+ subsets.

These receptors have no identified antigens. Sequencing was performed on central memory CD4+ T cells from blood. The receptors here all came from a man between 18 and 29 years old with type 1 diabetes.

V gene TRBV2 combines with J gene TRBJ2-5, with D hard to call. This CDR3 has 12 amino acids. V was shortened by 7 bases and J by 8 bases, with 14 bases between the two germline ends. CDR1 and CDR2 (germline): SNHLY, FYNNEI. Here the CDR3 DNA reads TGTGCCAGCAATCAGTGGGCCAGAACCCAGTACTTC. It yields the protein CASNQWARTQYF.

This clone was found a few times. The rearrangement uses TRBV7-9 and TRBJ2-1; no clear D gene. The CDR3 consists of 12 residues. The V end was cut by 6 bases, the J end by 7 bases, with 10 bases between. CDR1 and CDR2 from the germline V gene are SEHNR and FQNEAQ (reference sequence). In nucleotides, the CDR3 is TGTGCCAGCAGTATTACAGCAAATGAGCAGTTCTTC. Translated: CASSITANEQFF.

This clone was counted between two and nine times. The J gene is TRBJ2-1, the V gene TRBV23-1; D is uncertain. TRBV23-1 belongs to the ORF category, with a function that is uncertain. V lost 5 bases and J 6 bases, leaving 20 bases between the germline ends. The CDR3 extends over 16 amino acids. CDR3 region: CASSGGCRPWINEQFF. In DNA, the CDR3 is TGCGCCAGCAGTGGCGGTTGCCGACCTTGGATCAATGAGCAGTTCTTC.

This chain joins TRBV1 and TRBJ1-5. TRBV1 represents a pseudogene. The CDR3 runs 15 residues. The CDR3 protein is CTSSAMRGRSQPQHF. The CDR3 DNA is TGCACCAGCAGCGCAATGCGGGGGCGCAGTCAGCCCCAGCATTTT.

The table lists this clone with a few counts. The chain recombines TRBV30 with TRBJ1-1, with D uncertain. V dropped 2 bases and J dropped 12 bases, with 13 bases sitting between them. CDR1 is GTSNPN, CDR2 SVGIG, per germline (reference sequence). The CDR3 covers 11 residues. The CDR3 sequence: CAWSLSDTSFF. The CDR3, as DNA: TGTGCCTGGAGTTTGTCTGACACGTCTTTCTTT.

The chain is built from TRBV18 and TRBJ2-3, with D possibly TRBD2 on 5 matching bases. Germline V gene data show CDR1 as KGHSH and CDR2 as LQKENI. Trimming removed 4 bases from V and 4 bases from J, with 9 bases in between. This CDR3 has 13 amino acids. The CDR3 loop is CASSRGLPDTQYF. For the CDR3, the DNA is TGTGCCAGCTCACGAGGGCTGCCAGATACGCAGTATTTT.

A few counts support this clone. The chain employs TRBV7-2 and TRBJ1-1; D possibly corresponds to TRBD1 (5 bases). The CDR3 is 14 amino acids. The V gene lost 6 bases and the J gene lost 4 bases, with 15 bases spanning the gap. Germline loops: CDR1 SGHTA, CDR2 FQGNSA. CDR3 loop: CASSPILGGTEAFF. CDR3 nucleotides: TGTGCCAGCAGTCCTATTTTGGGGGGCACTGAAGCTTTCTTT.

Here the CDR3 DNA reads TGTGCCAGCAGCTTCGACAGGTTTAGCGGCTACACCTTC. Protein: CASSFDRFSGYTF. The chain combines TRBV7-2 with TRBJ1-2, with D possibly TRBD1 on 6 matching bases. The V end lost 3 bases, the J end lost 8 bases, and 13 bases lay between the germline ends. This CDR3 spans 13 amino acids. In germline, CDR1 is SGHTA, CDR2 FQGNSA.

In its sample, this clone was seen many times. CDR3 sequence reads: CASSSYRAESTDTQYF. The CDR3 bases are TGTGCCAGCAGCTCTTACAGGGCCGAATCCACAGATACGCAGTATTTT. The chain joins TRBV13 to TRBJ2-3, with D tentatively TRBD1 (6 bases). The germline V gene encodes CDR1 PRHDT and CDR2 FYEKMQ (reference sequence). The V end lost 4 bases, the J end lost 2 bases, and 16 bases lay between the germline ends. This CDR3 has 16 residues.

This rearrangement joins TRBV7-2 to TRBJ2-5, with TRBD2 matching 11 bases. The CDR3 loop spans 16 amino acids. Germline V gene sequence: CDR1 SGHTA, CDR2 FQGNSA. The junction had 4 bases not matched to a gene; V was cut back by 0 bases and J by 4 bases. CDR3 coding DNA: TGTGCCAGCAGCTTAGCTCTAGCGGGGGGCCGAGAGACCCAGTACTTC. Translation: CASSLALAGGRETQYF.

The rearrangement links TRBV7-9 to TRBJ2-7, with D possibly TRBD2 on 5 matching bases. Trimming took off 5 bases at V and 2 bases at J, with 7 bases between the two ends. Germline V gives CDR1 SEHNR, CDR2 FQNEAQ (reference sequence). This CDR3 contains 12 residues. CDR3 loop: CASSRDAYEQYF. The CDR3 DNA sequence: TGTGCCAGCAGCCGGGATGCCTACGAGCAGTACTTC.

The table lists this clone with a few counts. The chain employs TRBV6-1 and TRBJ2-1; 11 bases are a match to TRBD1. J gave up 4 bases and V 6 bases, and 5 bases lay outside the gene matches. Looked up from germline, CDR1 is MNHNS and CDR2 is SASEGT. This CDR3 has 15 residues. The CDR3 region has the DNA TGTGCCAGCAGGAAGGACAGGGGGCTATACAATGAGCAGTTCTTC. Translation gives CASRKDRGLYNEQFF.

This clone was seen a handful of times. The chain carries TRBV30 and TRBJ2-1; TRBD2 might be the D (5 bases). V was trimmed by 1 base and J by 0 bases, leaving 7 bases between them. Looked up from germline, CDR1 is GTSNPN and CDR2 is SVGIG (reference sequence). This CDR3 region has 14 residues. The CDR3 spells CAWSGGNSYNEQFF. DNA for the CDR3: TGTGCCTGGAGTGGAGGGAACTCCTACAATGAGCAGTTCTTC.